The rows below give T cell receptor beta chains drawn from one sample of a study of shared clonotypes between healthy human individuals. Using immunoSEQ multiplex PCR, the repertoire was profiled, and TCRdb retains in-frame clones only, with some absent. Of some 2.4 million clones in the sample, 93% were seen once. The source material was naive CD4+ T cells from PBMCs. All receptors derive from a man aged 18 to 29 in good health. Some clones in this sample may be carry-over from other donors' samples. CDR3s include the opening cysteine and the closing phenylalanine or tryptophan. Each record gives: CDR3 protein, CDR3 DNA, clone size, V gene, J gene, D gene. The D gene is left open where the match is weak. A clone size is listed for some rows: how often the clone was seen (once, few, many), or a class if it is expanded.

CASSTGQANTEAFF	TGTGCCAGCTCGACGGGACAGGCGAACACTGAAGCTTTCTTT	-	TRBV18	TRBJ1-1	TRBD1
CASRTDLGEQFF	TGTGCCAGCCGCACAGACCTAGGTGAGCAGTTCTTC	-	TRBV19	TRBJ2-1	-
CTRPSRRRANYGYTF	TGTACAAGACCTTCCCGGCGCAGGGCTAACTATGGCTACACCTTC	-	TRBV12-2	TRBJ1-2	-
CASSQDSVRIAKNIQYF	TGCGCCAGCAGCCAAGATTCGGTCAGGATAGCCAAAAACATTCAGTACTTC	-	TRBV4-3	TRBJ2-4	-
CASSGAGGSYEQYF	TGCGCCAGCAGCGGAGCGGGAGGGTCCTACGAGCAGTACTTC	-	TRBV5-1	TRBJ2-7	TRBD2
CASSRVDNEQFF	TGTGCCAGCAGCAGAGTCGATAATGAGCAGTTCTTC	-	TRBV7-9	TRBJ2-1	-
CAIRRPSYEQYF	TGTGCCATTCGTCGCCCCTCCTACGAGCAGTACTTC	-	TRBV11-2	TRBJ2-7	-
CASTLQRGIGNQPQHF	TGTGCCAGCACACTCCAGAGGGGGATCGGGAATCAGCCCCAGCATTTT	-	TRBV7-8	TRBJ1-5	-
CASSSGDRSYGYTF	TGCGCCAGCAGCTCGGGCGACAGGTCTTATGGCTACACCTTC	-	TRBV5-1	TRBJ1-2	-
CASGTDRVYEQYF	TGCGCCAGCGGGACCGACAGGGTCTACGAGCAGTACTTC	-	TRBV5-1	TRBJ2-7	TRBD1
CASSSQVNEKLFF	TGTGCCAGCAGCTCCCAGGTGAATGAAAAACTGTTTTTT	few	TRBV7-9	TRBJ1-4	-
CSAPVQYEQFF	TGCAGTGCTCCAGTCCAGTATGAGCAGTTCTTC	-	TRBV20-1	TRBJ2-1	-
CASLGAGSAEQYF	TGTGCCAGTTTGGGGGCGGGCTCTGCCGAGCAGTACTTC	-	TRBV5-8	TRBJ2-7	-
CASRPPSGRGETQYF	TGTGCCAGCAGACCACCTAGCGGACGAGGGGAGACCCAGTACTTC	-	TRBV6-5	TRBJ2-5	TRBD2
CASSRPGAILNTEAFF	TGTGCCAGCAGCCGGCCGGGGGCCATATTGAACACTGAAGCTTTCTTT	-	TRBV5-4	TRBJ1-1	-
CASSQETSGNYNEQFF	TGCGCCAGCAGCCAAGAGACTAGCGGGAACTACAATGAGCAGTTCTTC	-	TRBV4-1	TRBJ2-1	TRBD2
CATSEGLSYGYTF	TGTGCCACGTCCGAGGGACTATCCTATGGCTACACCTTC	-	TRBV15	TRBJ1-2	-
CASRMSGANVLTF	TGTGCCAGCAGGATGTCTGGGGCCAACGTCCTGACTTTC	once	TRBV28	TRBJ2-6	-
CASSLKYSGASGFYNEQFF	TGCGCCAGCAGCCTTAAGTACTCTGGGGCTAGCGGATTTTACAATGAGCAGTTCTTC	-	TRBV4-3	TRBJ2-1	TRBD2
CASSTTAWGQPQHF	TGTGCCAGCAGTACGACAGCTTGGGGACAGCCCCAGCATTTT	-	TRBV28	TRBJ1-5	-
CSARQADTQYF	TGCAGTGCTAGACAAGCAGATACGCAGTATTTT	-	TRBV20-1	TRBJ2-3	-
CASSDPGRRTDTQYF	TGTGCCAGCAGTGACCCGGGCCGGAGGACAGATACGCAGTATTTT	-	TRBV25-1	TRBJ2-3	-
CASSRDRPSYNEQFF	TGTGCCAGCAGCCGGGACAGGCCCTCCTACAATGAGCAGTTCTTC	-	TRBV9	TRBJ2-1	TRBD1
CASSSQLEFSEAFF	TGTGCCAGCAGCTCCCAGCTTGAGTTTAGCGAAGCTTTCTTT	-	TRBV7-9	TRBJ1-1	-
CAWSRGQGSTGELFF	TGTGCCTGGAGTAGGGGACAGGGAAGCACCGGGGAGCTGTTTTTT	-	TRBV30	TRBJ2-2	TRBD1
CSVQRAGETDTQYF	TGCAGCGTACAACGAGCGGGAGAAACAGATACGCAGTATTTT	-	TRBV29-1	TRBJ2-3	TRBD2
CASSPSGGGNTIYF	TGTGCCAGCAGTCCCTCTGGGGGGGGAAACACCATATATTTT	-	TRBV6-6	TRBJ1-3	-
CASSSGRGETQYF	TGCGCCAGCAGCAGCGGGAGGGGAGAGACCCAGTACTTC	-	TRBV5-1	TRBJ2-5	TRBD2
CASRGLAGGFYEQYF	TGTGCCAGCAGGGGACTAGCGGGAGGCTTCTACGAGCAGTACTTC	-	TRBV27	TRBJ2-7	TRBD2
CATSRQLGEQFF	TGTGCCACCAGCAGGCAGTTGGGGGAGCAGTTCTTC	-	TRBV15	TRBJ2-1	-
CASRPGQANTEAFF	TGTGCCAGCAGACCGGGACAGGCGAACACTGAAGCTTTCTTT	-	TRBV6-5	TRBJ1-1	TRBD1
CASSSHRGTEAFF	TGTGCCAGCAGCTCCCACCGGGGCACTGAAGCTTTCTTT	few	TRBV14	TRBJ1-1	-
CASSVSGTGSDEQYF	TGTGCCAGCAGTGTCTCCGGGACAGGGTCTGACGAGCAGTACTTC	once	TRBV28	TRBJ2-7	TRBD1
CASSLTLSTPLPGELFF	TGCGCCAGCAGCTTGACTCTTTCGACCCCCTTGCCCGGGGAGCTGTTTTTT	-	TRBV5-1	TRBJ2-2	-
CASSLEAHRVSGNTIYF	TGCGCCAGCAGCTTGGAGGCACACAGGGTCTCTGGAAACACCATATATTTT	-	TRBV5-1	TRBJ1-3	-
CASSPRRGSYNEQFF	TGTGCCAGCAGCCCCCGGAGGGGCTCCTACAATGAGCAGTTCTTC	-	TRBV5-4	TRBJ2-1	-
CASSSSDGSNQPQHF	TGTGCCAGCAGTTCCTCGGACGGCTCCAATCAGCCCCAGCATTTT	once	TRBV28	TRBJ1-5	-
CASSQEGQGGKPYEQYF	TGCGCCAGCAGCCAAGAGGGTCAGGGGGGCAAACCCTACGAGCAGTACTTC	-	TRBV4-3	TRBJ2-7	-
CASSPRALNNEQFF	TGTGCCAGCTCACCACGGGCCTTAAACAATGAGCAGTTCTTC	-	TRBV18	TRBJ2-1	-
CASSYRTTSGYNEQFF	TGCGCCAGCAGCTACCGGACGACTAGCGGCTACAATGAGCAGTTCTTC	-	TRBV5-1	TRBJ2-1	TRBD2
CASSRDRGYQPQHF	TGTGCCAGCAGCCGGGACAGGGGTTATCAGCCCCAGCATTTT	-	TRBV7-2	TRBJ1-5	TRBD1
CAISANDRGSGEQYF	TGTGCCATCAGTGCTAACGACAGGGGGTCGGGAGAGCAGTACTTC	-	TRBV10-3	TRBJ2-7	TRBD1
CAWSGTGGTYEQYF	TGTGCCTGGAGTGGCACCGGGGGCACCTACGAGCAGTACTTC	once	TRBV30	TRBJ2-7	-
CASSGRDRLTGELFF	TGTGCCAGCAGCGGTCGGGACAGACTCACCGGGGAGCTGTTTTTT	once	TRBV9	TRBJ2-2	TRBD1
CASSLLIGGTGPRSYEQYF	TGTGCCAGCAGTTTATTAATCGGGGGGACAGGACCACGCTCCTACGAGCAGTACTTC	-	TRBV28	TRBJ2-7	-
CASSEVGTGGTIYF	TGTGCCAGCAGTGAGGTTGGGACAGGAGGCACCATATATTTT	-	TRBV2	TRBJ1-3	TRBD1
CASRGSGELFF	TGTGCCAGCAGGGGGTCCGGGGAGCTGTTTTTT	-	TRBV7-9	TRBJ2-2	-
CASRSTGGPRADTQYF	TGTGCCAGCAGGTCCACCGGGGGCCCAAGGGCAGATACGCAGTATTTT	-	TRBV28	TRBJ2-3	-
CASSRDRGNEQFF	TGTGCCAGTAGCCGGGACAGGGGAAATGAGCAGTTCTTC	-	TRBV19	TRBJ2-1	TRBD1
CASSPQVAGTGSSEQYF	TGTGCCAGCTCACCACAGGTCGCCGGGACAGGGTCGAGCGAGCAGTACTTC	-	TRBV18	TRBJ2-7	TRBD1
CSVAGRAADTQYF	TGCAGCGTTGCCGGGAGGGCGGCAGATACGCAGTATTTT	-	TRBV29-1	TRBJ2-3	TRBD2
CASSIGQGSYEQYF	TGTGCCAGCAGCATCGGGCAGGGATCCTACGAGCAGTACTTC	-	TRBV11-3	TRBJ2-7	-
CASSLNRASGYQETQYF	TGTGCCAGCAGCTTAAACCGGGCTAGCGGGTACCAAGAGACCCAGTACTTC	-	TRBV11-2	TRBJ2-5	TRBD2
CASSFPFRPQGSETQYF	TGTGCCAGCAGCTTCCCATTCAGACCCCAGGGGTCGGAGACCCAGTACTTC	-	TRBV7-8	TRBJ2-5	-
CASSVAGTGSTGELFF	TGTGCCAGCAGCGTAGCCGGGACAGGGAGCACCGGGGAGCTGTTTTTT	-	TRBV9	TRBJ2-2	TRBD1